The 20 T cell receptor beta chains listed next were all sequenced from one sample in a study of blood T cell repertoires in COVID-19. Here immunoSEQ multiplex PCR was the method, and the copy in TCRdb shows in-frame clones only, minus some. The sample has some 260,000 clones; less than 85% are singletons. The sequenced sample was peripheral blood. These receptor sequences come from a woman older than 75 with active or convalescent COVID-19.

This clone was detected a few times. The CDR3 sequence is CASSVETGINTGELFF. The CDR3 coding sequence is TGTGCCAGCAGCGTAGAGACAGGGATTAACACCGGGGAGCTGTTTTTT. The genes are TRBV2 and TRBJ2-2; 7 bases match TRBD1. This CDR3 contains 16 residues. Losses at the gene ends were 6 bases for V and 2 bases for J; bases not matched to a gene: 9. Germline CDR1 SNHLY, CDR2 FYNNEI.

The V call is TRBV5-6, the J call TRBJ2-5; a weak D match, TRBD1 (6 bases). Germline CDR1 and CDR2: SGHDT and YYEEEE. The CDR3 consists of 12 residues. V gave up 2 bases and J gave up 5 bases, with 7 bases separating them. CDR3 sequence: CASSLRGETQYF. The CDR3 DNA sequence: TGTGCCAGCAGCTTAAGGGGGGAGACCCAGTACTTC.

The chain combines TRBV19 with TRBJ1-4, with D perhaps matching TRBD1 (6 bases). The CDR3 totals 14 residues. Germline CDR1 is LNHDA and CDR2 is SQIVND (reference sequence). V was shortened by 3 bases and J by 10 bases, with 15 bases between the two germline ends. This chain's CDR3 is CASSMRLQGLKLFF. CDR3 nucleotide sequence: TGTGCCAGTAGTATGCGCCTCCAGGGGTTAAAACTGTTTTTT.

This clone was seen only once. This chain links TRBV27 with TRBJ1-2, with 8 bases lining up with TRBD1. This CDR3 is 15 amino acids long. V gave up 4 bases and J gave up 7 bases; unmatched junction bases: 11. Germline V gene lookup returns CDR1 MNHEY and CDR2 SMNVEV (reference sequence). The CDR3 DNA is TGTGCCAGCAGTTCCACCAGGGGGCCCGAGGGTGGCTACACCTTC. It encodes CASSSTRGPEGGYTF.

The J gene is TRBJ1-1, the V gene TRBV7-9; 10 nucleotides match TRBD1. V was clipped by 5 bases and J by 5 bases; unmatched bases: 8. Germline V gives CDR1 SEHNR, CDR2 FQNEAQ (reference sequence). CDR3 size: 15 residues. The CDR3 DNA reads TGTGCCAGCAGCCCACCCGGGACAGGGGTTACTGAAGCTTTCTTT. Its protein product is CASSPPGTGVTEAFF.

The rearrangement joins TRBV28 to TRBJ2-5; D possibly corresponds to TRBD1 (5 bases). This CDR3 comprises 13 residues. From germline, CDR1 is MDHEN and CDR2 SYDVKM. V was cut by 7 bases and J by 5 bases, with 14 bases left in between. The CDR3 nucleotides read TGTGCCAGCAAAAAATCAGGGAAGGAGACCCAGTACTTC. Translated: CASKKSGKETQYF.

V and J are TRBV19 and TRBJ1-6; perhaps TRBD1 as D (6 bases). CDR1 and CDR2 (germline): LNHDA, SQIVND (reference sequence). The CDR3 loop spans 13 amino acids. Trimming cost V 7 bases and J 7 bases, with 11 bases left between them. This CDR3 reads CASIERGNSPLHF. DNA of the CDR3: TGTGCCAGTATAGAGAGGGGGAATTCACCCCTCCACTTT.

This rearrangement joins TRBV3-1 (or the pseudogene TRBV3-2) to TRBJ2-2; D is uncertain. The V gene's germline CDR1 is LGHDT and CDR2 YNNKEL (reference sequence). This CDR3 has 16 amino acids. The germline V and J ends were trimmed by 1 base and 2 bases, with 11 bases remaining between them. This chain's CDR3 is CASSQVSTSNTGELFF. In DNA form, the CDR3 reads TGTGCCAGCAGCCAAGTATCCACTTCAAACACCGGGGAGCTGTTTTTT.

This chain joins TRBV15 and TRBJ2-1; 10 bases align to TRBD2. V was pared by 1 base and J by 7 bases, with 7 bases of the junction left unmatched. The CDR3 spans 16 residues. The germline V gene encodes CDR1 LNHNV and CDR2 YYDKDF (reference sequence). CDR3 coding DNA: TGTGCCACCAGCAGAGTACGGCTAGCGGGAGAGAATGAGCAGTTCTTC. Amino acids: CATSRVRLAGENEQFF.

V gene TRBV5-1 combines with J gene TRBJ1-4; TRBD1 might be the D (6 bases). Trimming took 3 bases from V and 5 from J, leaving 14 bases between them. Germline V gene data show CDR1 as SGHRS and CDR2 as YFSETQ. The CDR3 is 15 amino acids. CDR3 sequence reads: CASSSTGTQNEKLFF. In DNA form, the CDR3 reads TGCGCCAGCAGCTCCACAGGGACCCAAAATGAAAAACTGTTTTTT.

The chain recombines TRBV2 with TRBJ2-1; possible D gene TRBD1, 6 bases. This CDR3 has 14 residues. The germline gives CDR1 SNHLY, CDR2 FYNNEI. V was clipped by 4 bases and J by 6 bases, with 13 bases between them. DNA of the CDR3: TGTGCCAGCAGTGCCAGGACAGTCTCCAATGAGCAGTTCTTC. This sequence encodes CASSARTVSNEQFF.

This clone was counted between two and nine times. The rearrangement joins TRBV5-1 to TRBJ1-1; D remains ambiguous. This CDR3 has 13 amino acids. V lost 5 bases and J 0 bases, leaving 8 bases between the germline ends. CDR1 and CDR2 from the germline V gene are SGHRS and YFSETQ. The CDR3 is CASRGDLNTEAFF. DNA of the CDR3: TGCGCCAGCAGAGGTGACTTGAACACTGAAGCTTTCTTT. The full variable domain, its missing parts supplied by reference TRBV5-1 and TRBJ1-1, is KAGVTQTPRYLIKTRGQQVTLSCSPISGHRSVSWYQQTPGQGLQFLFEYFSETQRNKGNFPGRFSGRQFSNSRSEMNVSTLELGDSALYLCASRGDLNTEAFFGQGTRLTVV.

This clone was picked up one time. The CDR3 is CASSYSRELNSIYF. The DNA of the CDR3 is TGTGCCAGCAGTTACTCCCGGGAGCTTAATTCGATATATTTT. This rearrangement joins TRBV6-5 to TRBJ1-3; no firm D call. This CDR3 has 14 amino acids. The V gene's germline CDR1 is MNHEY and CDR2 SVGAGI. Trimming shortened V by 0 bases and J by 13 bases, and 16 bases separated the two germline ends.

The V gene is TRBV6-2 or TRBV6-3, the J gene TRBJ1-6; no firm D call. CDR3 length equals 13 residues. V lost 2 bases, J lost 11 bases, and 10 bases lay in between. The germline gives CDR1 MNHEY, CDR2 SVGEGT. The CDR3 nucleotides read TGTGCCAGCAGTTACCCTCAGACTGCACCCCTCCACTTT. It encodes CASSYPQTAPLHF.

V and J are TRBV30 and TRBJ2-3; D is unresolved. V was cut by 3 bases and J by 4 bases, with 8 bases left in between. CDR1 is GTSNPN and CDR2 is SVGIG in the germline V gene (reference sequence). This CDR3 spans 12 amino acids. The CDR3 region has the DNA TGTGCCTGGAGCCAGACTGCAGATACGCAGTATTTT. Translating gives CAWSQTADTQYF.

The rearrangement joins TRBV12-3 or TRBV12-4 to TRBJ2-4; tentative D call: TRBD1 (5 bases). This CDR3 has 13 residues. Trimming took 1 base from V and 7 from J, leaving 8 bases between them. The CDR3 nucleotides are TGTGCCAGCAGTTTAGGGACATTTAACATTCAGTACTTC. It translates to CASSLGTFNIQYF.

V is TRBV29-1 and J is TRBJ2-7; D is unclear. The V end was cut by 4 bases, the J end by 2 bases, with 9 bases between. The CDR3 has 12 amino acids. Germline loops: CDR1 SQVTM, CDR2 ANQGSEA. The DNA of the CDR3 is TGCAGCGTTGTGTTCGGAGCCTACGAGCAGTACTTC. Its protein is CSVVFGAYEQYF.

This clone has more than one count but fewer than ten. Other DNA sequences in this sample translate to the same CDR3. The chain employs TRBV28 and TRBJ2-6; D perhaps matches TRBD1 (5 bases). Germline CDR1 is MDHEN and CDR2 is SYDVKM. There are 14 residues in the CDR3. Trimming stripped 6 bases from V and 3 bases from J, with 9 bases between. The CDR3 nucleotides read TGTGCCAGCAGCCAGGGTAGTGGGGCCAACGTCCTGACTTTC. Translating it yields CASSQGSGANVLTF.

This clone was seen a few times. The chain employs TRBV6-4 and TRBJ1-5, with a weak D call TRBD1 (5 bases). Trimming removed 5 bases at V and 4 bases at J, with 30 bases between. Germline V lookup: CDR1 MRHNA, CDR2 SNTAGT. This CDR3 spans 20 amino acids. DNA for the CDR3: TGTGCCAGCAGTACACTCCCCCCTAGGCGTCCAGGGTTTAAGAATCAGCCCCAGCATTTT. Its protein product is CASSTLPPRRPGFKNQPQHF.

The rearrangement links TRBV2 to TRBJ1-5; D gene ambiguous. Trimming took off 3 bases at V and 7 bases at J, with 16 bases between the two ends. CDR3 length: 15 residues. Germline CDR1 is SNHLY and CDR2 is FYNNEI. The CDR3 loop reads CASSDSVASRQPQHF. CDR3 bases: TGTGCCAGCAGTGATTCGGTCGCCTCTAGGCAGCCCCAGCATTTT.